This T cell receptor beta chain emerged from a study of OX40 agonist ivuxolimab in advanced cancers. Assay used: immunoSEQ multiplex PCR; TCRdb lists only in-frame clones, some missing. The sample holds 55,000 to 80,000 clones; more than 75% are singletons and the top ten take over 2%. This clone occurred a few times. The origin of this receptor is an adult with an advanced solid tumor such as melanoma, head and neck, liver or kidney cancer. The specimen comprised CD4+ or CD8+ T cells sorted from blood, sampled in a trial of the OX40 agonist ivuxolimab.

CDR3 bases: TGTGCCAGCAGTTCACTAGCGGAGGCCGGGGAGCTGTTTTTT. Its translation: CASSSLAEAGELFF. The gene calls are TRBV28 and TRBJ2-2; 8 nucleotides line up with TRBD2. There are 14 residues in the CDR3. CDR1 MDHEN and CDR2 SYDVKM come from the germline V gene. The ends lost 4 bases at V and 6 bases at J; junction bases unmatched: 4.